This TCR beta chain was sequenced for a study of blood T cell repertoires in COVID-19. Study information: The United States, Italy and Spain supplied acute and convalescent COVID-19 samples. PBMCs, B-cell-depleted T cells, or T cells were the source of the cDNA or gDNA that made up the material.

Trimming pared 1 base from V and 5 bases from J, leaving 15 bases between. This CDR3 contains 16 residues. From germline, CDR1 is SGHDT and CDR2 YYEEEE. Original data processing: Reference gene primers were amplified, and this amplification served to estimate nucleated cell counts. Libraries were prepared by immunoSEQ multiplex PCR; TCRdb keeps only in-frame clonotypes and omits some of them. That table gives V, J and clone size, and the DNA gave D and trimming. Of approximately 270,000 clones detected, approximately 91% appear once; the ten largest clones hold 2.2%. The clonotype was recovered from a man aged 50 to 59 with acute or convalescent COVID-19. What was sequenced was peripheral blood. This chain connects TRBV5-6 to TRBJ2-2, with D possibly matching TRBD2 (7 bases). CDR3 DNA sequence: TGTGCCAGCAGCTTGTATCGGGGGGCGTCGACCGGGGAGCTGTTTTTT. It is translated as CASSLYRGASTGELFF.